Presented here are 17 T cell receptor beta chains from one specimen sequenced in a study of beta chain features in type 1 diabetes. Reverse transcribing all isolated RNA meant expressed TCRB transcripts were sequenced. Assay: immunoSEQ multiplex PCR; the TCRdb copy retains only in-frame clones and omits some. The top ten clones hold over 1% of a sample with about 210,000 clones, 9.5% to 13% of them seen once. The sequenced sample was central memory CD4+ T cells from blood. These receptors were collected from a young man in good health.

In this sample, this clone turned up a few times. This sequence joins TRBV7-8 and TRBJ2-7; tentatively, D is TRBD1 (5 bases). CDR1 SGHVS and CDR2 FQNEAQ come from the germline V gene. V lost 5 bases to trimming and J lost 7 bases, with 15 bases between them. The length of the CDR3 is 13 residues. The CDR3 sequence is CASSLGVKVEQYF. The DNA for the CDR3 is TGTGCCAGCAGCCTAGGGGTAAAAGTGGAGCAGTACTTC.

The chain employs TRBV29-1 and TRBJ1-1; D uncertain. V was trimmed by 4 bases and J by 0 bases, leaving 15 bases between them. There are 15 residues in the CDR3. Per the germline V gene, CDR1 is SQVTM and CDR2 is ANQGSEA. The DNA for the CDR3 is TGCAGCGTTGTGACGCAGCCCCCAATGAACACTGAAGCTTTCTTT. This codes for CSVVTQPPMNTEAFF.

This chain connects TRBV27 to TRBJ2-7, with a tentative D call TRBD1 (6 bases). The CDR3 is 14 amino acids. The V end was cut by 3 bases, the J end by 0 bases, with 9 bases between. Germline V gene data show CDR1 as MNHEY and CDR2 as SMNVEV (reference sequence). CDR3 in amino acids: CASSFDRNSYEQYF. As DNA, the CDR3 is TGTGCCAGCAGTTTCGACAGGAACTCCTACGAGCAGTACTTC.

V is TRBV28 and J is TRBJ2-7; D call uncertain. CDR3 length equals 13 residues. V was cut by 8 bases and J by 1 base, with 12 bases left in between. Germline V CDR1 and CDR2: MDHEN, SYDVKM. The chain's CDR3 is CASQTDPSYEQYF. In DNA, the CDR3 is TGTGCCAGCCAGACGGATCCGTCCTACGAGCAGTACTTC.

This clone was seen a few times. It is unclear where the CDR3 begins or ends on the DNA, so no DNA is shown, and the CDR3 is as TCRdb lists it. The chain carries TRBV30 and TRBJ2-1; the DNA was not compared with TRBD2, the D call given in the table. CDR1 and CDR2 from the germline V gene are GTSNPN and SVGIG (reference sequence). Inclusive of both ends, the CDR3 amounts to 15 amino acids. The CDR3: CAWGPGTQASGRAIF.

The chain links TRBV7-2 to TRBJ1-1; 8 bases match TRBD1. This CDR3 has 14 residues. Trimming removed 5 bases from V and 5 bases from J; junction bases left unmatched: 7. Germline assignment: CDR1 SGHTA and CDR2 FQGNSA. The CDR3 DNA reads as TGTGCCAGCAGCACACAGGGGGTGGAGACTGAAGCTTTCTTT. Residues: CASSTQGVETEAFF.

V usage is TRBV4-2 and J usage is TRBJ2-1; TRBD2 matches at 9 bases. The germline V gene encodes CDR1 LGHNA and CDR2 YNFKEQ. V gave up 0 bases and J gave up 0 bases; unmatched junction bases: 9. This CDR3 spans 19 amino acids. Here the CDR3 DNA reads TGTGCCAGCAGCCAAGAAAGTGCGGGAGGGATTCCCTCCTACAATGAGCAGTTCTTC. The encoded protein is CASSQESAGGIPSYNEQFF.

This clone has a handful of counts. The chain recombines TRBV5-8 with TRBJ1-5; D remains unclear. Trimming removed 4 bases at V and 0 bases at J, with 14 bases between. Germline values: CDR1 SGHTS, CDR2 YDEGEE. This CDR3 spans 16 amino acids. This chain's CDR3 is CASSLGGTYSNQPQHF. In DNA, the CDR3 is TGTGCCAGCAGCCTGGGAGGCACTTATAGCAATCAGCCCCAGCATTTT.

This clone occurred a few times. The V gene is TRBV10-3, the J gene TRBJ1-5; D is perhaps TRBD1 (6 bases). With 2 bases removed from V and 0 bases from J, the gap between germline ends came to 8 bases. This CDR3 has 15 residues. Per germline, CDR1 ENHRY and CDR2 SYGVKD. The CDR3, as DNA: TGTGCCATCAGTGAGGGACAGCATAGCAATCAGCCCCAGCATTTT. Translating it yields CAISEGQHSNQPQHF.

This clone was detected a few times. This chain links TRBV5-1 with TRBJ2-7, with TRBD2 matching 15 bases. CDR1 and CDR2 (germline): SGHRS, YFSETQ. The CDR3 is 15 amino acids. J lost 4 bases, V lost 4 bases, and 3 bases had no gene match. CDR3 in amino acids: CASSTGTSGRYEQYF. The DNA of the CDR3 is TGCGCCAGCAGCACCGGGACTAGCGGGAGGTACGAGCAGTACTTC.

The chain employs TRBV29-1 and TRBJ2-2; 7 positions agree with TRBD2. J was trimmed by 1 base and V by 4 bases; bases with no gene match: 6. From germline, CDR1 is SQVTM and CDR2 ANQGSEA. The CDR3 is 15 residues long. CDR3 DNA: TGCAGCGTTGGTCGGGCGGGAGAGAACACCGGGGAGCTGTTTTTT. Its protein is CSVGRAGENTGELFF.

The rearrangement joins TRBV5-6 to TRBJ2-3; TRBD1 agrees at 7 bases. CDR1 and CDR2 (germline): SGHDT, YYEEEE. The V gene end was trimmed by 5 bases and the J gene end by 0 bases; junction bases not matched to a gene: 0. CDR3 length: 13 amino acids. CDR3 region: CASRGQSTDTQYF. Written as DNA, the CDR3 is TGTGCCAGCAGGGGACAGAGCACAGATACGCAGTATTTT.

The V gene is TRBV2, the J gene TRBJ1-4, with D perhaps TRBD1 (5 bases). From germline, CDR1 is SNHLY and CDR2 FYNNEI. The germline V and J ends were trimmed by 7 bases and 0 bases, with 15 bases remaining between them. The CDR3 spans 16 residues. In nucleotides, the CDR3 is TGTGCCAGCACCCACGACAGACCTGCAACTAATGAAAAACTGTTTTTT. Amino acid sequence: CASTHDRPATNEKLFF.

The DNA of the CDR3 is TGCAGTGGTGAGGTGAACTATGGCTACACCTTC. Protein: CSGEVNYGYTF. The rearrangement links TRBV20-1 to TRBJ1-2; D is unresolved. CDR3 length: 11 amino acids. The V gene lost 7 bases and the J gene lost 2 bases, with 8 bases spanning the gap. Per germline, CDR1 DFQATT and CDR2 SNEGSKA (reference sequence).

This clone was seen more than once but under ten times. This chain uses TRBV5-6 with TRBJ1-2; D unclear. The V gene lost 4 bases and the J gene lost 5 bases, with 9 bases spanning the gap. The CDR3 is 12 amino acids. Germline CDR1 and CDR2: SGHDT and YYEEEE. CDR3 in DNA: TGTGCCAGCAGCGGTACATTATATGGCTACACCTTC. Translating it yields CASSGTLYGYTF. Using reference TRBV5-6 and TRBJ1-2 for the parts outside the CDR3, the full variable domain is DAGVTQSPTHLIKTRGQQVTLRCSPKSGHDTVSWYQQALGQGPQFIFQYYEEEERQRGNFPDRFSGHQFPNYSSELNVNALLLGDSALYLCASSGTLYGYTFGSGTRLTVV.

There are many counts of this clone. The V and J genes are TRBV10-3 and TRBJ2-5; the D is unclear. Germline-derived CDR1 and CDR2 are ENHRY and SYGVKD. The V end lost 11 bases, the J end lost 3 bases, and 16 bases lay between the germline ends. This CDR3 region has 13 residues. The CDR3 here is CAVGWIREETQYF. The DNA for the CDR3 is TGTGCCGTCGGATGGATAAGAGAAGAGACCCAGTACTTC.

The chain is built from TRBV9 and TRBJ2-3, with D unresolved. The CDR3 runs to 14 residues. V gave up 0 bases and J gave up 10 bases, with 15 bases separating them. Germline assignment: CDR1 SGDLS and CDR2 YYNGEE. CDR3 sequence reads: CASSVEFRRSAQYF. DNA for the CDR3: TGTGCCAGCAGCGTAGAGTTTAGGAGAAGCGCGCAGTATTTT.